The clone carrying this T cell receptor (beta chain) was detected only a few times. With 3 bases clipped from V and 4 bases from J, the junction kept 9 bases outside the gene matches. Germline V gives CDR1 KGHSH, CDR2 LQKENI. This CDR3 has 16 amino acids. Original analysis: Reference gene primer amplification gave nucleated cell count estimates. Here immunoSEQ multiplex PCR was the method, and the copy in TCRdb shows in-frame clones only, minus some. V, J and clone size are those of that table, while D and trimming were read from the DNA. The data show more than 250,000 clones, over 75% seen once. This sample is part of a study of blood T cell repertoires in COVID-19. Overall study context: Spain, Italy and the United States supplied samples that represented acute and convalescent COVID-19. In each case, the material was cDNA or gDNA derived from T cells, B-cell-depleted T cells, or PBMCs.

This receptor was taken from a man in his fifties or sixties with active or convalescent COVID-19. Sequences were obtained from peripheral blood. The genes are TRBV18 and TRBJ1-3; 7 nucleotides agree with TRBD1. CDR3 sequence (DNA): TGTGCCAGCTCACCCGACTACCCGGGACAGGGAAACACCATATATTTT. Translation gives CASSPDYPGQGNTIYF.